This TCR beta chain appears in the sequencing data of a study of T cell responses to AZD1222 COVID-19 vaccine. Sequencing was performed with immunoSEQ multiplex PCR; in TCRdb, only in-frame clones are kept and a portion is missing. This table holds over 60,000 clones, 80% found once. Study-level points and caveats: Mostly white British, mostly female donors; authors suggested clonal diversity may be underestimated.

Comment on this clone: Its antigen is undetermined.

The germline gives CDR1 MNHEY, CDR2 SVGEGT. The CDR3 has 18 residues. V shed 2 bases and J shed 5 bases, with 22 bases lying between them. Specimen: peripheral blood, collected 28 days after the second AZD1222 dose. The genes are TRBV6-2 or TRBV6-3 and TRBJ2-1, with D maybe TRBD2 (5 bases). This sequence was found in an adult who received the AZD1222 COVID-19 vaccine. In nucleotides, the CDR3 is TGTGCCAGCAGTTACGACTACATGGACCAAACTAGAAACAATGAGCAGTTCTTC. Translated, it gives CASSYDYMDQTRNNEQFF.